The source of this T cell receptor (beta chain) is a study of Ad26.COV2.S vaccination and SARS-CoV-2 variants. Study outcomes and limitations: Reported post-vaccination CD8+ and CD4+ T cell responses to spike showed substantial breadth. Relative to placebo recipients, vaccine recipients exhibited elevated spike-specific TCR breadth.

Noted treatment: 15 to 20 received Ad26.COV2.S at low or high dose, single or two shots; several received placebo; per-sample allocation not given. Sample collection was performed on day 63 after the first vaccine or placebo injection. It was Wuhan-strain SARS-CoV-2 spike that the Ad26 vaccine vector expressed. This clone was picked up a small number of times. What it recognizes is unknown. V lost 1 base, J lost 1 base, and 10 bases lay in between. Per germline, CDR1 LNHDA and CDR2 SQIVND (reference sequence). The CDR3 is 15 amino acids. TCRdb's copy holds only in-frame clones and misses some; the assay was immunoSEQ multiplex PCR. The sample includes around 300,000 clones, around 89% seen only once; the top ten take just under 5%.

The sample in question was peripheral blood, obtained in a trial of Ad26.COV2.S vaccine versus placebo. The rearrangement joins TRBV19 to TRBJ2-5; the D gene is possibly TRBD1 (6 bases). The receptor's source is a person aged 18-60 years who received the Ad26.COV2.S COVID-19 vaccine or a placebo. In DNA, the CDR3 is TGTGCCAGTAGTATAGTGCAGGGGAGCCAAGAGACCCAGTACTTC. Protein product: CASSIVQGSQETQYF.